Below, 22 T cell receptor beta chains from the same sample are listed, as sequenced in a study of T cell responses to AZD1222 COVID-19 vaccine. This table comes from immunoSEQ multiplex PCR, and its TCRdb copy is limited to in-frame clones, with some not included. The table lists approximately 13,000 clones, 84% of them singletons, with 30% to 50% in the top ten. Sequenced material: peripheral blood, taken 28 days after the second AZD1222 dose. The receptors come from an adult who received the AZD1222 COVID-19 vaccine.

This chain connects TRBV7-9 to TRBJ1-5, with D unclear. V shed 3 bases and J shed 2 bases, with 5 bases lying between them. CDR1 SEHNR and CDR2 FQNEAQ come from the germline V gene (reference sequence). The CDR3 is 13 residues long. The CDR3 loop reads CASSFGGNQPQHF. The CDR3 coding sequence is TGTGCCAGCAGCTTTGGTGGCAATCAGCCCCAGCATTTT. The variable domain in full, with the rest retrieved from reference TRBV7-9 and TRBJ1-5, is DTGVSQNPRHKITKRGQNVTFRCDPISEHNRLYWYRQTLGQGPEFLTYFQNEAQLEKSRLLSDRFSAERPKGSFSTLEIQRTEQGDSAMYLCASSFGGNQPQHFGDGTRLSIL.

V is TRBV9 and J is TRBJ2-3, with 9 positions matching TRBD2. The germline V gene encodes CDR1 SGDLS and CDR2 YYNGEE. The CDR3 loop spans 18 amino acids. V trimming: 0 bases; J trimming: 0 bases; junction bases outside the gene matches: 8. CDR3 loop: CASSVATSSGASTDTQYF. CDR3 sequence (DNA): TGTGCCAGCAGCGTAGCTACCTCTAGCGGGGCGAGCACAGATACGCAGTATTTT. The full variable domain, completed using reference TRBV9 and TRBJ2-3, is DSGVTQTPKHLITATGQRVTLRCSPRSGDLSVYWYQQSLDQGLQFLIQYYNGEERAKGNILERFSAQQFPDLHSELNLSSLELGDSALYFCASSVATSSGASTDTQYFGPGTRLTVL.

This sequence joins TRBV5-4 and TRBJ2-1; 10 bases fit TRBD2. There are 17 residues in the CDR3. In germline, CDR1 is SGHNT, CDR2 YYREEE (reference sequence). J lost 5 bases, V lost 5 bases, and 13 bases had no gene match. CDR3 sequence: CASRMGRPGLAHNEQFF. As DNA, the CDR3 is TGTGCCAGCAGGATGGGGCGGCCGGGACTAGCGCACAATGAGCAGTTCTTC.

The V call is TRBV6-5, the J call TRBJ1-3; D not certain. CDR1 is MNHEY, CDR2 SVGAGI, per germline. This CDR3 is built from 13 residues. Between the trimmed V and J ends, which lost 7 bases and 0 bases, there was a span of 7 bases. The CDR3 coding sequence is TGTGCCAGCACCGTCCACTCTGGAAACACCATATATTTT. Protein: CASTVHSGNTIYF.

This sequence joins TRBV9 and TRBJ2-1, with 7 nucleotides matching TRBD2. V shed 4 bases, J shed 7 bases, and the junction held 8 bases outside the gene matches. CDR3 size: 14 residues. Germline CDR1 is SGDLS and CDR2 is YYNGEE. The CDR3 sequence: CASSPFYGGNEQFF. CDR3 in DNA: TGTGCCAGCAGCCCTTTCTACGGGGGGAATGAGCAGTTCTTC.

The gene calls are TRBV27 and TRBJ1-1, with D perhaps matching TRBD1 (5 bases). CDR1 is MNHEY and CDR2 is SMNVEV in the germline V gene (reference sequence). V was cut by 4 bases and J by 5 bases, with 11 bases left in between. The CDR3 has 13 residues. The CDR3 sequence is CASSWKGLTEAFF. CDR3 DNA sequence: TGTGCCAGCAGTTGGAAGGGGCTGACTGAAGCTTTCTTT.

V gene TRBV25-1 combines with J gene TRBJ2-6; possible D gene TRBD1, 6 bases. Trimming shortened V by 5 bases and J by 0 bases, and 11 bases separated the two germline ends. Germline V gives CDR1 MGHDK, CDR2 SYGVNS. This CDR3 spans 16 amino acids. The CDR3 reads CASSPKDSSGANVLTF. For the CDR3, the DNA is TGTGCCAGCAGTCCTAAGGACAGCTCTGGGGCCAACGTCCTGACTTTC.

The CDR3 DNA reads as TGTGCCAGCAGAATAAAAGCTGCAACTAATGAAAAACTGTTTTTT. Translated, it gives CASRIKAATNEKLFF. The rearrangement uses TRBV27 and TRBJ1-4, with no clear D. The CDR3 extends over 15 amino acids. CDR1 MNHEY and CDR2 SMNVEV come from the germline V gene (reference sequence). Trimming took 6 bases from V and 0 from J, leaving 11 bases between them.

The chain recombines TRBV7-6 with TRBJ2-5; 12 bases line up with TRBD2. V lost 4 bases to trimming and J lost 0 bases; unmatched junction nucleotides: 3. CDR3 length: 16 residues. Germline-derived CDR1 and CDR2 are SGHVS and FNYEAQ. DNA for the CDR3: TGTGCCAGCAGCTCCGGACTAGCGGGATACCAAGAGACCCAGTACTTC. Translating gives CASSSGLAGYQETQYF.

This clone appeared a single time. V usage is TRBV11-3 and J usage is TRBJ2-1, with D hard to call. The CDR3 consists of 13 residues. V was pared by 3 bases and J by 5 bases, with 8 bases between. Germline lookup yields CDR1 SGHNT and CDR2 YENEEA. CDR3 protein: CASSFAPNNEQFF. The CDR3 DNA is TGTGCCAGCAGCTTCGCTCCTAACAATGAGCAGTTCTTC. Together with reference TRBV11-3 and TRBJ2-1, the CDR3 gives the full variable domain: EAGVVQSPRYKIIEKKQPVAFWCNPISGHNTLYWYLQNLGQGPELLIRYENEEAVDDSQLPKDRFSAERLKGVDSTLKIQPAELGDSAVYLCASSFAPNNEQFFGPGTRLTVL.

This chain joins TRBV4-2 and TRBJ2-1; 8 bases fit TRBD2. The CDR3 spans 15 residues. J gave up 7 bases and V 6 bases, and 11 bases lay outside the gene matches. Germline-derived CDR1 and CDR2 are LGHNA and YNFKEQ. CDR3 coding DNA: TGTGCCAGCAGGCCCAGCGGGGGAGCTGGGAATGAGCAGTTCTTC. Amino acids: CASRPSGGAGNEQFF.

The chain recombines TRBV19 with TRBJ2-7; TRBD1 matches at 7 bases. The CDR3 totals 15 residues. V lost 5 bases to trimming and J lost 0 bases; unmatched junction nucleotides: 7. CDR1 LNHDA and CDR2 SQIVND come from the germline V gene (reference sequence). CDR3 amino acids: CASSSPRQGSYEQYF. The CDR3 coding sequence is TGTGCCAGTAGTTCTCCGAGACAGGGCTCCTACGAGCAGTACTTC.

The rearrangement joins TRBV3-1 (or the pseudogene TRBV3-2) to TRBJ2-3; 9 bases align to TRBD2. In germline, CDR1 is LGHDT, CDR2 YNNKEL (reference sequence). J lost 3 bases, V lost 1 base, and 5 bases had no gene match. The CDR3 has 16 amino acids. CDR3 DNA sequence: TGTGCCAGCAGCCAAGGGAGTAGCGGGAGAACAGATACGCAGTATTTT. Its translation: CASSQGSSGRTDTQYF.

The rearrangement joins TRBV3-1 (or the pseudogene TRBV3-2) to TRBJ2-7, with TRBD2 as a possible D gene (6 bases). Germline V gene data show CDR1 as LGHDT and CDR2 as YNNKEL (reference sequence). CDR3 size: 14 residues. V was clipped by 1 base and J by 2 bases, with 9 bases between them. Written as DNA, the CDR3 is TGTGCCAGCAGCCAAGTGGGGGGACCCTACGAGCAGTACTTC. This codes for CASSQVGGPYEQYF.

V gene TRBV30 combines with J gene TRBJ2-1; D gene uncertain. The CDR3 sequence is 10 residues long. Trimming removed 2 bases from V and 10 bases from J, with 6 bases in between. Germline CDR1 reads GTSNPN; CDR2 reads SVGIG (reference sequence). CDR3 protein: CAWSIGEQFF. Here the CDR3 DNA reads TGTGCCTGGAGTATAGGGGAGCAGTTCTTC.

The chain joins TRBV19 to TRBJ1-2; no firm D call. CDR3 length: 15 residues. Germline assignment: CDR1 LNHDA and CDR2 SQIVND (reference sequence). V was trimmed by 4 bases and J by 7 bases, leaving 19 bases between them. CDR3 nucleotide sequence: TGTGCCAGTAGTAACCCCGCCGCCAATCATGGTGGCTACACCTTC. Translated, it gives CASSNPAANHGGYTF.

V and J are TRBV6-2 or TRBV6-3 and TRBJ1-3; D is perhaps TRBD1 (5 bases). The V end was cut by 2 bases, the J end by 0 bases, with 11 bases between. Per the germline V gene, CDR1 is MNHEY and CDR2 is SVGEGT. The CDR3 has 16 amino acids. CDR3: CASSYPSGNSGNTIYF. The CDR3 DNA reads TGTGCCAGCAGTTACCCCTCAGGGAACTCTGGAAACACCATATATTTT.

This chain connects TRBV6-5 to TRBJ1-5, with TRBD1 identical over 8 bases. Per the germline V gene, CDR1 is MNHEY and CDR2 is SVGAGI. The V and J ends lost 6 bases and 6 bases, in that order; junction bases with no gene match: 10. This CDR3 is built from 15 residues. In DNA, the CDR3 is TGTGCCAGCAGCACCGGACAGGGTATCGGTCAGCCCCAGCATTTT. It specifies CASSTGQGIGQPQHF.

This chain connects TRBV6-5 to TRBJ1-6; perhaps TRBD1 as D (5 bases). Trimming stripped 4 bases from V and 7 bases from J, with 14 bases between. The germline V gene has CDR1 MNHEY and CDR2 SVGAGI. This CDR3 comprises 15 residues. The CDR3 DNA reads as TGTGCCAGCAGTTCTCGGGGGTTCGACAATTCACCCCTCCACTTT. The encoded protein is CASSSRGFDNSPLHF.

The V call is TRBV12-3 or TRBV12-4, the J call TRBJ2-5; D not resolved. The V end lost 0 bases, the J end lost 4 bases, and 3 bases lay between the germline ends. This CDR3 has 12 residues. In DNA, the CDR3 is TGTGCCAGCAGTTTAGCCGCAGAGACCCAGTACTTC. Amino acid sequence: CASSLAAETQYF.

J is TRBJ2-5 and V is TRBV5-1; D may be TRBD2 (5 bases). The CDR3 loop spans 15 amino acids. Trimming removed 0 bases from V and 5 bases from J, with 14 bases in between. The germline CDR1 and CDR2 sequences are SGHRS and YFSETQ. The CDR3 DNA reads as TGCGCCAGCAGCTTGGAATGGCGGGTATCGGAGACCCAGTACTTC. This encodes CASSLEWRVSETQYF.

This chain uses TRBV19 with TRBJ1-5; D call uncertain. CDR1 LNHDA and CDR2 SQIVND come from the germline V gene (reference sequence). CDR3 length: 14 residues. Trimming shortened V by 9 bases and J by 6 bases, and 18 bases separated the two germline ends. This CDR3 reads CASRHRAAAQPQHF. CDR3 in DNA: TGTGCCAGCCGCCATCGGGCAGCCGCTCAGCCCCAGCATTTT.